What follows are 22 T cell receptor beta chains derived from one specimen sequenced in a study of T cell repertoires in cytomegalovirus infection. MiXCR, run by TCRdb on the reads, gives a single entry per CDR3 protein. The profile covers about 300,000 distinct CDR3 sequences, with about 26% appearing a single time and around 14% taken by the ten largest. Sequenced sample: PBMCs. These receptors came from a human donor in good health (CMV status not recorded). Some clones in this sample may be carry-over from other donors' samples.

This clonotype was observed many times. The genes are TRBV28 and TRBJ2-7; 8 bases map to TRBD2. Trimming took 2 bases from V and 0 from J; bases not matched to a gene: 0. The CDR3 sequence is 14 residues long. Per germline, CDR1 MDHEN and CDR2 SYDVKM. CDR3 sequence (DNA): TGTGCCAGCAGTTTAGGACTAGCCTCCTACGAGCAGTACTTC. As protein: CASSLGLASYEQYF. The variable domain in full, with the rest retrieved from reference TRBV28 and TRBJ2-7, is DVKVTQSSRYLVKRTGEKVFLECVQDMDHENMFWYRQDPGLGLRLIYFSYDVKMKEKGDIPEGYSVSREKKERFSLILESASTNQTSMYLCASSLGLASYEQYFGPGTRLTVT.

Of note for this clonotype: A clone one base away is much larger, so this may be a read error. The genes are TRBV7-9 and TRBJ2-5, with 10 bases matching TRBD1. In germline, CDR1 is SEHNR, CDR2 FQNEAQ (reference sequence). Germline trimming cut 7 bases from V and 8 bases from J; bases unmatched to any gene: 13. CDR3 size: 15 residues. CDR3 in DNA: TGTGCCAGCACCCAAGGGGCCGGACAGGGGGATACCCAGTACTTC. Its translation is CASTQGAGQGDTQYF.

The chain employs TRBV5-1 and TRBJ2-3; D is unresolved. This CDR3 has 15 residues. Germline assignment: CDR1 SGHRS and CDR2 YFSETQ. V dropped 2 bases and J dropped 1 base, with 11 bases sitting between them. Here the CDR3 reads CASSFGPERTDTQYF. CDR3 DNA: TGCGCCAGCAGCTTTGGGCCGGAACGCACAGATACGCAGTATTTT.

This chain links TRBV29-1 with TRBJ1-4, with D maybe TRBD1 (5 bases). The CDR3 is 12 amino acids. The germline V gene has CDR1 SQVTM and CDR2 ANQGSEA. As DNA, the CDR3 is TGCAGTGTAGGGGAAACTAATGAAAAACTGTTTTTT. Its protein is CSVGETNEKLFF.

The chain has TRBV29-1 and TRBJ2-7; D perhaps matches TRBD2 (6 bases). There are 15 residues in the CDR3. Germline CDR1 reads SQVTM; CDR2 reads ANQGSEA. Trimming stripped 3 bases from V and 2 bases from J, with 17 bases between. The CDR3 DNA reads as TGCAGCGTTGACATGCTGGGAGGATCCCCCTACGAGCAGTACTTC. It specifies CSVDMLGGSPYEQYF.

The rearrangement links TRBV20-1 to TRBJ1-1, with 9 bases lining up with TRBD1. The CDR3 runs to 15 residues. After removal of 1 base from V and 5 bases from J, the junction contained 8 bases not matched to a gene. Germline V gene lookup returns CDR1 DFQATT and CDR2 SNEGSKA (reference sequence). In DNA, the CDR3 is TGCAGTGCTAGAGTTACACAGGGGGCAGGTACTGAAGCTTTCTTT. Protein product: CSARVTQGAGTEAFF.

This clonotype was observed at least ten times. For the CDR3, the DNA is TGTGCCAGCAGTTTAGCCCAACCGGGAATTCAGTATTTT. Translated: CASSLAQPGIQYF. The chain couples TRBV28 to TRBJ2-3, with TRBD2 as a possible D gene (5 bases). From germline, CDR1 is MDHEN and CDR2 SYDVKM. Trimming took off 2 bases at V and 12 bases at J, with 15 bases between the two ends. The CDR3 runs 13 residues.

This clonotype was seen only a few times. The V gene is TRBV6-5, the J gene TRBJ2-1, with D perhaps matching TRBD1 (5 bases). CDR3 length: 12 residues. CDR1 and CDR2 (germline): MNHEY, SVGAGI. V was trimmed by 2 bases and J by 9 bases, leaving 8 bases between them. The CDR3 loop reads CASSYRQSEQFF. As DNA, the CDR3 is TGTGCCAGCAGTTACCGACAGTCTGAGCAGTTCTTC.

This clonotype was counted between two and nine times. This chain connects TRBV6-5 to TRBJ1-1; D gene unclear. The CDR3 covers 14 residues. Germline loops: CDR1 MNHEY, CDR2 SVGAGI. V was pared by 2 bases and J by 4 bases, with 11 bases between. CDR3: CASSYNGVGTEAFF. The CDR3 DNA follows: TGTGCCAGCAGTTACAATGGGGTCGGCACTGAAGCTTTCTTT.

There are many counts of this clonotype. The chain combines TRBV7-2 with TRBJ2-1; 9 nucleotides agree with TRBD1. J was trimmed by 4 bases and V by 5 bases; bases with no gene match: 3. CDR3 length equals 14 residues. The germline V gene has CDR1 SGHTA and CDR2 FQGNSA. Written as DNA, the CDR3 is TGTGCCAGCAGCCCTGGGACAGGGTACAATGAGCAGTTCTTC. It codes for CASSPGTGYNEQFF.

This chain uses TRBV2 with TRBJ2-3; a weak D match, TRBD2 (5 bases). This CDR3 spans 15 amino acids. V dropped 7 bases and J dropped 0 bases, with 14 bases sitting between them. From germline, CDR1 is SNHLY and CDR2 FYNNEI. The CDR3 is CASIRRGWSTDTQYF. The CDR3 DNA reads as TGTGCCAGCATCCGAAGAGGGTGGAGCACAGATACGCAGTATTTT.

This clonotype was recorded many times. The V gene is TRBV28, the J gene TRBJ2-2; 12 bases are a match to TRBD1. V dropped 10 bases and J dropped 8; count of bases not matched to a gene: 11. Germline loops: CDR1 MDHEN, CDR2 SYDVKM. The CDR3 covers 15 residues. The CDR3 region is CATSGTGGVTGELFF. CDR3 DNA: TGTGCCACCTCCGGGACAGGGGGCGTTACGGGGGAGCTGTTTTTT.

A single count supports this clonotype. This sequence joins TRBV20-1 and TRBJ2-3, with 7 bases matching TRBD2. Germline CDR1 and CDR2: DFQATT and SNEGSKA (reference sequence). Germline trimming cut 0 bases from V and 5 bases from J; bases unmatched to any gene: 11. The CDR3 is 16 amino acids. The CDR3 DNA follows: TGCAGTGCTAGAGATCGGACTAGAAGGGAAAGAGATACGCAGTATTTT. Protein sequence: CSARDRTRRERDTQYF.

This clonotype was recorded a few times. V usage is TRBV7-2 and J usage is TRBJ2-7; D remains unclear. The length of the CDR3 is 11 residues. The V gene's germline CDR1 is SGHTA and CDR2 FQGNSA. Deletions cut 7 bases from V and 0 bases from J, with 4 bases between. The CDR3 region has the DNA TGTGCCAGCACCGCCTCCTACGAGCAGTACTTC. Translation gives CASTASYEQYF. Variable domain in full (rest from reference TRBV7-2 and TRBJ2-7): GAGVSQSPSNKVTEKGKDVELRCDPISGHTALYWYRQSLGQGLEFLIYFQGNSAPDKSGLPSDRFSAERTGGSVSTLTIQRTQQEDSAVYLCASTASYEQYFGPGTRLTVT.

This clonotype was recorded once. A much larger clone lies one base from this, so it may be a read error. Written as DNA, the CDR3 is TGTGTCAGCAGCTTAGTAGATTCCTACGAGCAGTACTTC. This sequence encodes CVSSLVDSYEQYF. The V gene is TRBV7-2, the J gene TRBJ2-7; D is unclear. Germline loops: CDR1 SGHTA, CDR2 FQGNSA. CDR3 length: 13 residues.

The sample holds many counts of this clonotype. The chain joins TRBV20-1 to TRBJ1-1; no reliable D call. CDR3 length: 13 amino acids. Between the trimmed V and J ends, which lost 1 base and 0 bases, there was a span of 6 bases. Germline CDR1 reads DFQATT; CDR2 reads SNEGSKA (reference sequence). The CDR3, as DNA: TGCAGTGCTAGAGGGACCATGAACACTGAAGCTTTCTTT. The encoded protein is CSARGTMNTEAFF.

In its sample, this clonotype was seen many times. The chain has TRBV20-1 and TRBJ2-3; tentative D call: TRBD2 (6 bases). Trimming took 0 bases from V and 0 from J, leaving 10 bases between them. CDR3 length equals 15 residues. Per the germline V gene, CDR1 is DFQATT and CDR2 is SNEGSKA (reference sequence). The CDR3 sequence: CSARDWGLSTDTQYF. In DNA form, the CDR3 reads TGCAGTGCTAGAGATTGGGGACTGAGCACAGATACGCAGTATTTT.

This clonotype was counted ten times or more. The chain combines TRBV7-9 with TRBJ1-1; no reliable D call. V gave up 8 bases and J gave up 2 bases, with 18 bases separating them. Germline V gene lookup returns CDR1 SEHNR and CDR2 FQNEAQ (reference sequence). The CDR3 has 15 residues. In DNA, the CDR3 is TGTGCCAGCGCCTCCCCTGCGGTCATCAACACTGAAGCTTTCTTT. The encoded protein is CASASPAVINTEAFF.

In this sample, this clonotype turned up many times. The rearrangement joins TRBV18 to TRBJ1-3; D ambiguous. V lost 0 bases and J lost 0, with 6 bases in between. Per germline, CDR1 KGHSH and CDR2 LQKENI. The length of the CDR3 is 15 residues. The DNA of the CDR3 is TGTGCCAGCTCACCACCATGGGGCTCTGGAAACACCATATATTTT. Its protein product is CASSPPWGSGNTIYF.

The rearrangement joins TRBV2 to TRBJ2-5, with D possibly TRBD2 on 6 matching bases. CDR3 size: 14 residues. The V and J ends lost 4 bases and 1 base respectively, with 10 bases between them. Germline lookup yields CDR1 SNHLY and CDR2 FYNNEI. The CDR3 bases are TGTGCCAGCAGTGCGGGGAGGTTCCAAGAGACCCAGTACTTC. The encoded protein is CASSAGRFQETQYF.

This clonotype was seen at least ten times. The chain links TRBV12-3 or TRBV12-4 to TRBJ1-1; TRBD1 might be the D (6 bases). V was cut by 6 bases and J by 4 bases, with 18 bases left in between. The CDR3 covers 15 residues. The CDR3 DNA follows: TGTGCCAGCAGCCTAGACATACAGGGTGGCACTGAAGCTTTCTTT. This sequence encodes CASSLDIQGGTEAFF.

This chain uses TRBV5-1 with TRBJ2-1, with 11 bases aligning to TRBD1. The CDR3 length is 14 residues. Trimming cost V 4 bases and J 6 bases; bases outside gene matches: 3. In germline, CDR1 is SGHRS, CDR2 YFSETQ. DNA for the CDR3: TGCGCCAGCAGCGGACAGGGGGCGTCCAATGAGCAGTTCTTC. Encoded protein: CASSGQGASNEQFF. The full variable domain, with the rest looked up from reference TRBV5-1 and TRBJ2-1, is KAGVTQTPRYLIKTRGQQVTLSCSPISGHRSVSWYQQTPGQGLQFLFEYFSETQRNKGNFPGRFSGRQFSNSRSEMNVSTLELGDSALYLCASSGQGASNEQFFGPGTRLTVL.